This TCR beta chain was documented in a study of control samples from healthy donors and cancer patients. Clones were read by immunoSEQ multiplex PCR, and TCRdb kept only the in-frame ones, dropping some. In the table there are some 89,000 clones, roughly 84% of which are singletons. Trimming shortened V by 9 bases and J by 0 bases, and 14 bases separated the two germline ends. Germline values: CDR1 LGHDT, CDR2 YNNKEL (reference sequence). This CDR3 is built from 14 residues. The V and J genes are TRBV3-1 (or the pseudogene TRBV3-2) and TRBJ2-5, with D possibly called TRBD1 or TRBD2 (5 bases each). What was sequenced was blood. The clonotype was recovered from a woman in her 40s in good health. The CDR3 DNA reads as TGTGCCAGATGTCATGAGGGGTACCAAGAGACCCAGTACTTC. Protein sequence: CARCHEGYQETQYF.